This entry lists 28 T cell receptor beta chains sequenced from one sample in a study of T cell responses to AZD1222 COVID-19 vaccine. TCRdb keeps only in-frame clones here, not all; method: immunoSEQ multiplex PCR. The table lists 180,000 or so clones, around 90% of them singletons. The specimen comprised peripheral blood, sampled 28 days after the second AZD1222 dose. All receptors derive from an adult who received the AZD1222 COVID-19 vaccine.

This clone came up once. The genes are TRBV28 and TRBJ1-1, with D maybe TRBD1 (5 bases). Germline values: CDR1 MDHEN, CDR2 SYDVKM. This CDR3 is built from 16 residues. V was pared by 3 bases and J by 5 bases, with 19 bases between. CDR3 sequence: CASSLGLGTPRTEAFF. CDR3 DNA: TGTGCCAGCAGTTTGGGTTTAGGGACCCCGAGGACTGAAGCTTTCTTT. Together with reference TRBV28 and TRBJ1-1, the CDR3 gives the full variable domain: DVKVTQSSRYLVKRTGEKVFLECVQDMDHENMFWYRQDPGLGLRLIYFSYDVKMKEKGDIPEGYSVSREKKERFSLILESASTNQTSMYLCASSLGLGTPRTEAFFGQGTRLTVV.

The rearrangement uses TRBV5-1 and TRBJ1-1; 7 bases map to TRBD1. Germline CDR1 is SGHRS and CDR2 is YFSETQ. This CDR3 spans 16 amino acids. The V and J ends lost 2 bases and 4 bases, in that order; junction bases with no gene match: 11. In DNA form, the CDR3 reads TGCGCCAGCAGCTTTGGGAGTACAGGGGTGGGCACTGAAGCTTTCTTT. Amino acids: CASSFGSTGVGTEAFF.

The chain employs TRBV30 and TRBJ1-3, with a possible D match to TRBD1 (5 bases). The ends were cut back, 2 bases at V and 0 bases at J, with 8 bases in the middle. The germline V gene has CDR1 GTSNPN and CDR2 SVGIG (reference sequence). The CDR3 loop spans 14 amino acids. CDR3 sequence reads: CAWSHGASGNTIYF. The CDR3 bases are TGTGCCTGGAGTCACGGGGCCTCTGGAAACACCATATATTTT.

The chain links TRBV2 to TRBJ1-2; D not certain. Trimming pared 0 bases from V and 7 bases from J, leaving 12 bases between. The CDR3 extends over 14 amino acids. Germline lookup yields CDR1 SNHLY and CDR2 FYNNEI. The CDR3 nucleotides are TGTGCCAGCAGTGAAGCGCGGGCAGAGGCTGGCTACACCTTC. Its translation: CASSEARAEAGYTF.

The chain carries TRBV12-3 or TRBV12-4 and TRBJ1-2, with D unresolved. V was trimmed by 6 bases and J by 3 bases, leaving 11 bases between them. The CDR3 totals 13 residues. CDR3 bases: TGTGCCAGCAGCCCGCGACGGGACTATGGCTACACCTTC. Translation: CASSPRRDYGYTF.

This chain connects TRBV24-1 to TRBJ1-1; the D gene is possibly TRBD1 (5 bases). Deletions cut 4 bases from V and 5 bases from J, with 16 bases between. Germline CDR1 and CDR2: KGHDR and SFDVKD. This CDR3 is built from 15 residues. CDR3 protein: CATSDRGVRETEAFF. CDR3 in DNA: TGTGCCACCAGTGACCGAGGGGTAAGGGAGACTGAAGCTTTCTTT.

The rearrangement links TRBV23-1 to TRBJ2-2; 7 positions agree with TRBD1. TRBV23-1 belongs to the ORF category, with a function that is uncertain. The length of the CDR3 is 16 residues. With V trimmed by 2 bases and J by 6 bases, 9 bases remained unmatched. The CDR3 region has the DNA TGCGCCAGCAGTCAAGGGGGCAGGGACAGTCCCGGGGAGCTGTTTTTT. Its protein product is CASSQGGRDSPGELFF.

This rearrangement joins TRBV5-5 to TRBJ1-2; 7 bases are a match to TRBD1. The trim removed 0 bases at V and 4 bases at J, leaving 12 bases unmatched. Looked up from germline, CDR1 is SGHKS and CDR2 is YYEKEE (reference sequence). The CDR3 extends over 17 amino acids. CDR3 sequence: CASSLEGGGGLRYGYTF. The DNA of the CDR3 is TGTGCCAGCAGCTTGGAAGGGGGAGGGGGCCTTCGCTATGGCTACACCTTC.

The chain recombines TRBV4-1 with TRBJ1-1, with D unresolved. V lost 4 bases and J lost 0, with 15 bases in between. Germline values: CDR1 MGHRA, CDR2 YSYEKL. This CDR3 has 16 residues. CDR3 protein: CASSRKSDLMNTEAFF. The DNA of the CDR3 is TGCGCCAGCAGCCGAAAGTCAGACCTTATGAACACTGAAGCTTTCTTT.

The chain links TRBV5-6 to TRBJ2-5; 8 nucleotides match TRBD1. V was pared by 2 bases and J by 3 bases, with 3 bases of the junction left unmatched. The CDR3 length is 14 residues. Germline CDR1 SGHDT, CDR2 YYEEEE. CDR3 DNA: TGTGCCAGCAGCTTCGGACAGGGCAAAGAGACCCAGTACTTC. It codes for CASSFGQGKETQYF.

The chain couples TRBV30 to TRBJ2-7; 9 bases agree with TRBD1. V shed 0 bases and J 5 bases; nucleotides not matched to a gene: 5. Germline assignment: CDR1 GTSNPN and CDR2 SVGIG (reference sequence). There are 14 residues in the CDR3. The CDR3 protein is CAWSVGDRDHEQYF. CDR3 bases: TGTGCCTGGAGTGTCGGGGACAGGGACCACGAGCAGTACTTC.

V gene TRBV5-4 combines with J gene TRBJ1-4, with a weak D call TRBD1 (5 bases). There are 16 residues in the CDR3. Per germline, CDR1 SGHNT and CDR2 YYREEE (reference sequence). V lost 2 bases and J 7 bases, leaving 18 bases between the germline ends. CDR3 protein: CASSLNAALGGEKLFF. The CDR3 DNA sequence: TGTGCCAGCAGCTTAAACGCCGCTTTGGGGGGTGAAAAACTGTTTTTT.

The gene calls are TRBV5-8 and TRBJ2-7, with D possibly called TRBD1 or TRBD2 (5 bases each). Trimming took 3 bases from V and 4 from J, leaving 17 bases between them. Germline V gives CDR1 SGHTS, CDR2 YDEGEE. The CDR3 contains 15 residues. The CDR3 reads CASSSRDGSPYEQYF. The CDR3 DNA reads TGTGCCAGCAGCTCCCGGGACGGCAGCCCATACGAGCAGTACTTC.

The gene calls are TRBV19 and TRBJ1-2; D is possibly TRBD1 (5 bases). The CDR3 is made up of 14 amino acids. Germline assignment: CDR1 LNHDA and CDR2 SQIVND (reference sequence). Trimming removed 6 bases at V and 6 bases at J, with 17 bases between. CDR3 nucleotide sequence: TGTGCCAGTAGAAGCGGTATCAGGGCGGATGGCTACACCTTC. Translating it yields CASRSGIRADGYTF. Looking up the rest from reference TRBV19 and TRBJ1-2 gives the full variable domain: DGGITQSPKYLFRKEGQNVTLSCEQNLNHDAMYWYRQDPGQGLRLIYYSQIVNDFQKGDIAEGYSVSREKKESFPLTVTSAQKNPTAFYLCASRSGIRADGYTFGSGTRLTVV.

This chain links TRBV30 with TRBJ1-2; D remains ambiguous. The V end lost 0 bases, the J end lost 6 bases, and 5 bases lay between the germline ends. This CDR3 spans 11 amino acids. Germline V lookup: CDR1 GTSNPN, CDR2 SVGIG (reference sequence). CDR3 residues: CAWSVLDGYTF. In DNA, the CDR3 is TGTGCCTGGAGTGTACTTGATGGCTACACCTTC.

The chain has TRBV6-5 and TRBJ1-2; D call uncertain. CDR3 length: 12 residues. The V gene lost 8 bases and the J gene lost 3 bases, with 10 bases spanning the gap. CDR1 and CDR2 (germline): MNHEY, SVGAGI. In nucleotides, the CDR3 is TGTGCCAGCCAACAGAGGCACTATGGCTACACCTTC. Its translation: CASQQRHYGYTF.

The chain is built from TRBV2 and TRBJ2-4; D is possibly TRBD2 (5 bases). Trimming took off 2 bases at V and 1 base at J, with 12 bases between the two ends. Germline lookup yields CDR1 SNHLY and CDR2 FYNNEI. This CDR3 region has 16 residues. Here the CDR3 DNA reads TGTGCCAGCAGTGAATCCCTCGGGGTGGCCAAAAACATTCAGTACTTC. This gives the protein CASSESLGVAKNIQYF.

The gene calls are TRBV19 and TRBJ1-2; 11 nucleotides line up with TRBD1. The CDR3 loop spans 19 amino acids. The germline CDR1 and CDR2 sequences are LNHDA and SQIVND (reference sequence). The trim removed 4 bases at V and 3 bases at J, leaving 16 bases unmatched. CDR3 amino acids: CASSTGSFYPGQGDYGYTF. DNA of the CDR3: TGTGCCAGTAGTACAGGGTCCTTTTACCCGGGACAGGGGGACTATGGCTACACCTTC.

The chain has TRBV24-1 and TRBJ2-1; 10 bases map to TRBD1. The CDR3 is 16 residues long. V lost 5 bases and J lost 9; bases outside the gene matches: 12. Germline lookup yields CDR1 KGHDR and CDR2 SFDVKD. CDR3 nucleotides: TGTGCCACCAGTGCCTCCGGGACAGGGGAAATTGGTGAGCAGTTCTTC. This gives the protein CATSASGTGEIGEQFF.

This sequence joins TRBV12-1 and TRBJ2-2; no check of the table's D call, TRBD2, against the DNA was made. TRBV12-1 is a recognized pseudogene. The CDR3 totals 14 residues. CDR3 sequence (DNA): TGTGCCAGCAGCCCCCGGGGGGACACCGGGGAGCTGTTTTTT. Its protein is CASSPRGDTGELFF.

V gene TRBV6-2 or TRBV6-3 combines with J gene TRBJ2-3; 7 nucleotides line up with TRBD2. V lost 5 bases and J lost 4; bases outside the gene matches: 9. The CDR3 covers 15 residues. Looked up from germline, CDR1 is MNHEY and CDR2 is SVGEGT. The CDR3 loop reads CASSPQEGGADTQYF. The DNA of the CDR3 is TGTGCCAGCAGTCCCCAAGAGGGAGGGGCAGATACGCAGTATTTT.

This chain links TRBV4-1 with TRBJ1-5, with D unclear. The germline V gene encodes CDR1 MGHRA and CDR2 YSYEKL. The CDR3 runs to 15 residues. The V and J ends lost 0 bases and 3 bases respectively, with 9 bases between them. CDR3 loop: CASSQDTGYNQPQHF. The CDR3 region has the DNA TGCGCCAGCAGCCAAGATACCGGGTACAATCAGCCCCAGCATTTT.

This chain links TRBV27 with TRBJ2-1; no clear D. CDR3 length equals 17 residues. CDR1 and CDR2 (germline): MNHEY, SMNVEV (reference sequence). The V end lost 5 bases, the J end lost 3 bases, and 20 bases lay between the germline ends. The CDR3 spells CASSPPLRAALYNEQFF. The CDR3 nucleotides read TGTGCCAGCAGTCCACCCCTTCGGGCGGCACTCTACAATGAGCAGTTCTTC.

V is TRBV27 and J is TRBJ2-1, with 13 bases fitting TRBD2. This CDR3 is 19 amino acids long. CDR1 and CDR2 (germline): MNHEY, SMNVEV (reference sequence). V was clipped by 5 bases and J by 6 bases; unmatched bases: 16. The CDR3 here is CASSQLTPPTSGRANEQFF. The CDR3 DNA follows: TGTGCCAGCAGTCAACTGACCCCACCTACTAGCGGGAGGGCCAATGAGCAGTTCTTC.

The V and J genes are TRBV27 and TRBJ1-4, with D possibly TRBD1 on 6 matching bases. The germline V and J ends were trimmed by 4 bases and 3 bases, with 15 bases remaining between them. Germline loops: CDR1 MNHEY, CDR2 SMNVEV (reference sequence). This CDR3 region has 16 residues. In DNA form, the CDR3 reads TGTGCCAGCAGTTCAACCCAACAGGGTCCTAATGAAAAACTGTTTTTT. This translates into CASSSTQQGPNEKLFF.

This clone was observed once. This chain links TRBV18 with TRBJ2-7, with 13 nucleotides matching TRBD2. With 2 bases clipped from V and 5 bases from J, the junction kept 6 bases outside the gene matches. Germline CDR1 KGHSH, CDR2 LQKENI. CDR3 length: 16 residues. The CDR3 sequence: CASSPSGTSGADEQYF. CDR3 DNA sequence: TGTGCCAGCTCACCATCCGGGACTAGCGGGGCCGACGAGCAGTACTTC.

Details on this clone: The same CDR3 also results from other DNA sequences found in this sample. V gene TRBV7-9 combines with J gene TRBJ1-1; D unresolved. The CDR3 sequence is 13 residues long. The ends were cut back, 2 bases at V and 1 base at J, with 5 bases in the middle. Germline CDR1 and CDR2: SEHNR and FQNEAQ (reference sequence). Here the CDR3 reads CASSLSGNTEAFF. The CDR3 coding sequence is TGTGCCAGCAGCTTATCGGGGAACACTGAAGCTTTCTTT.

This chain connects TRBV7-9 to TRBJ2-1; D remains unclear. CDR3 size: 16 residues. Germline assignment: CDR1 SEHNR and CDR2 FQNEAQ (reference sequence). V was cut by 5 bases and J by 1 base, with 15 bases left in between. The CDR3 loop reads CASSTSRARSYNEQFF. DNA for the CDR3: TGTGCCAGCAGCACCTCTAGAGCTCGATCCTACAATGAGCAGTTCTTC. Complete variable domain (other parts from reference TRBV7-9 and TRBJ2-1): DTGVSQNPRHKITKRGQNVTFRCDPISEHNRLYWYRQTLGQGPEFLTYFQNEAQLEKSRLLSDRFSAERPKGSFSTLEIQRTEQGDSAMYLCASSTSRARSYNEQFFGPGTRLTVL.